The clone carrying this T cell receptor beta chain was counted at least ten times. Its specificity is unknown. TCRdb called the reads again in MiXCR, with one record for every CDR3 protein. The profile shows 310,000 or so distinct CDR3 sequences, 9.6% of them singletons. These data are taken from a study of T cell repertoires in cytomegalovirus infection. On the study more broadly: CMV infection together with matching HLA type was indicated by public TCR beta signatures. Notes on the study in general: Cumulative frequency of public TCR beta families picked out carriers of CMV plus the relevant HLA. Predominance within the ex vivo response was attributable to HLA-C-restricted CMV-specific TCR beta clonotypes.

The germline gives CDR1 MDHEN, CDR2 SYDVKM. The CDR3 has 16 amino acids. Deletions cut 8 bases from V and 7 bases from J, with 21 bases between. The chain links TRBV28 to TRBJ1-6; tentatively, D is TRBD1 (5 bases). The specimen was PBMCs. This sequence originates from a human donor in good health (CMV status not recorded). Some clones in this sample may be carry-over from other donors' samples. The CDR3, as DNA: TGTGCCAGCGGCTCCGTGGGACGCCCAAAGAATTCACCCCTCCACTTT. Translating it yields CASGSVGRPKNSPLHF. Full variable domain (rest looked up from reference TRBV28 and TRBJ1-6): DVKVTQSSRYLVKRTGEKVFLECVQDMDHENMFWYRQDPGLGLRLIYFSYDVKMKEKGDIPEGYSVSREKKERFSLILESASTNQTSMYLCASGSVGRPKNSPLHFGNGTRLTVT.